This is a list of T cell receptor beta chains from one sample in a study of PD-L1 blockade in urothelial cancer. Profiled with immunoSEQ multiplex PCR; TCRdb holds only in-frame clones, not every one. The table includes 120,000 or so clones, more than 70% detected once. The starting material was PBMCs, obtained around atezolizumab (anti-PD-L1) treatment. These receptors were collected from a man aged 45 to 65 with urothelial cancer. Both conserved end residues are part of each CDR3. The D gene is left open where the match is weak. Where a row states a size, it is once, few, many or the class of an expanded clone; other rows omit it.

TRBJ1-6 . TRBV2 . CASSAQRMSTEGNSPLHF TGTGCCAGCAGTGCACAAAGGATGTCTACCGAGGGTAATTCACCCCTCCACTTT
TRBJ1-5 . TRBV30 TRBD1 CAWSADRGDQPQHF TGTGCCTGGAGTGCCGACAGGGGGGATCAGCCCCAGCATTTT
TRBJ2-6 . TRBV28 . CASSPQGRGSGANVLTF TGTGCCAGCAGTCCCCAGGGAAGGGGCTCTGGGGCCAACGTCCTGACTTTC
TRBJ2-1 . TRBV11-3 TRBD2 CASSPGGSYNEQFF TGTGCCAGCAGCCCGGGGGGCTCCTACAATGAGCAGTTCTTC
TRBJ2-2 . TRBV2 TRBD1 CASESTGAGELFF TGTGCCAGCGAAAGTACAGGGGCCGGGGAGCTGTTTTTT
TRBJ2-2 . TRBV7-9 . CASSPQVAGELFF TGTGCCAGCAGTCCTCAGGTGGCCGGGGAGCTGTTTTTT
TRBJ2-5 . TRBV9 TRBD2 CASSVDSGSRGTQYF TGTGCCAGCAGCGTAGATAGCGGGAGCCGTGGGACCCAGTACTTC
TRBJ2-5 . TRBV25-1 TRBD1 CASRRSGGETQYF TGTGCCAGCAGACGTTCAGGGGGTGAGACCCAGTACTTC
TRBJ2-1 once TRBV7-2 . CASSLDPSSYNEQFF TGTGCCAGCAGCTTAGACCCCAGCTCCTACAATGAGCAGTTCTTC
TRBJ1-3 . TRBV7-2 TRBD1 CASSLRRGPGNTIYF TGTGCCAGCAGCTTGCGGAGGGGGCCTGGAAACACCATATATTTT